A single sample is the source of the 16 T cell receptor beta chains below, sequenced in a study of shared clonotypes between healthy human individuals. Produced via immunoSEQ multiplex PCR; TCRdb's table is partial and in-frame only. The sample includes about 1.9 million clones, just over 90% of them seen just once. Naive CD8 cells lacked CD45RO, underwent positive selection for CCR7 and left out terminally differentiated effector memory CD45RA+ cells. The source material was naive CD8+ T cells from PBMCs. These TCRs come from a young man in good health. Some clones in this sample may be carry-over from other donors' samples.

The gene calls are TRBV10-3 and TRBJ2-5; D could derive from TRBD1 or TRBD2 (5 bases each). V gave up 4 bases and J gave up 4 bases, with 19 bases separating them. The CDR3 covers 16 residues. Germline-derived CDR1 and CDR2 are ENHRY and SYGVKD. The CDR3 loop reads CAISVEIRDRGETQYF. CDR3 nucleotide sequence: TGTGCCATCAGTGTTGAAATCCGGGACCGGGGAGAGACCCAGTACTTC.

This CDR3 is CASSLVPDSETQYF. DNA for the CDR3: TGTGCCAGCAGCTTAGTACCGGACTCAGAGACCCAGTACTTC. The gene calls are TRBV7-2 and TRBJ2-5; TRBD2 might be the D (5 bases). The V end was cut by 1 base, the J end by 4 bases, with 10 bases between. The CDR3 has 14 residues. CDR1 is SGHTA and CDR2 is FQGNSA in the germline V gene.

The chain uses TRBV11-1 and TRBJ2-1; 12 bases line up with TRBD2. The germline V gene has CDR1 SGHAT and CDR2 FQDESV (reference sequence). CDR3 length: 16 amino acids. The V segment lost 2 bases and the J segment 8 bases; nucleotides outside the gene matches: 7. As DNA, the CDR3 is TGTGCCAGCAGCTTATGGCGGACTAGCGGGACCGATGAGCAGTTCTTC. Amino acid sequence: CASSLWRTSGTDEQFF.

Only one count was recorded for this clone. This rearrangement joins TRBV29-1 to TRBJ1-2; D is ambiguous. Germline-derived CDR1 and CDR2 are SQVTM and ANQGSEA. This CDR3 contains 15 residues. Deletions cut 7 bases from V and 1 base from J, with 19 bases between. The CDR3 nucleotides are TGCAGCGCCACGACGGTCGGTCCCTATAACTATGGCTACACCTTC. Residues: CSATTVGPYNYGYTF.

This chain joins TRBV28 and TRBJ1-5; D gene unclear. The CDR3 extends over 15 amino acids. Trimming took 2 bases from V and 4 from J, leaving 12 bases between them. CDR1 is MDHEN and CDR2 is SYDVKM in the germline V gene. CDR3 sequence (DNA): TGTGCCAGCAGTTTAAGGTCCAGTACAAATCAGCCCCAGCATTTT. As protein: CASSLRSSTNQPQHF.

With regard to this clone: A far larger clone is off by one base, so a read error is likely. This same CDR3 is encoded by further DNA sequences in the sample. The rearrangement uses TRBV10-1 and TRBJ1-1; D gene uncertain. The V and J ends lost 0 bases and 0 bases respectively, with 2 bases between them. The germline V gene encodes CDR1 WNHNN and CDR2 SYGVQD (reference sequence). The length of the CDR3 is 13 residues. This CDR3 reads CASSESVNTEAFF. The CDR3 DNA reads TGCGCCAGCAGTGAGTCGGTGAACACTGAAGCTTTCTTT.

This chain joins TRBV11-2 and TRBJ2-7; D gene unclear. The germline V gene encodes CDR1 SGHAT and CDR2 FQNNGV. V was cut by 1 base and J by 3 bases, with 13 bases left in between. The CDR3 is made up of 15 amino acids. CDR3 loop: CASSLAYSGFYEQYF. CDR3 bases: TGTGCCAGCAGCTTAGCGTATTCGGGTTTCTACGAGCAGTACTTC.

The V gene is TRBV28, the J gene TRBJ1-5; D unclear. V was shortened by 4 bases and J by 4 bases, with 11 bases between the two germline ends. CDR1 and CDR2 from the germline V gene are MDHEN and SYDVKM. This CDR3 region has 14 residues. The CDR3 here is CASSWNWENQPQHF. The CDR3 DNA follows: TGTGCCAGCAGTTGGAACTGGGAAAATCAGCCCCAGCATTTT.

The V and J genes are TRBV19 and TRBJ2-3; possible D gene TRBD1, 5 bases. From germline, CDR1 is LNHDA and CDR2 SQIVND (reference sequence). Trimming took off 6 bases at V and 5 bases at J, with 12 bases between the two ends. This CDR3 comprises 13 residues. Here the CDR3 reads CASSPREEDTQYF. CDR3 DNA sequence: TGTGCCAGTAGCCCCAGGGAAGAAGATACGCAGTATTTT.

The chain has TRBV4-2 and TRBJ2-3; 10 nucleotides align to TRBD2. The CDR3 is 16 amino acids. With 2 bases clipped from V and 4 bases from J, the junction kept 6 bases outside the gene matches. Germline V lookup: CDR1 LGHNA, CDR2 YNFKEQ. CDR3 region: CASSQWQAGGPDTQYF. CDR3 sequence (DNA): TGTGCCAGCAGCCAATGGCAAGCGGGAGGGCCAGATACGCAGTATTTT.

This chain links TRBV9 with TRBJ1-3; D is unclear. Germline-derived CDR1 and CDR2 are SGDLS and YYNGEE. The CDR3 runs 12 residues. The V end was cut by 0 bases, the J end by 9 bases, with 7 bases between. The CDR3, as DNA: TGTGCCAGCAGCGTAGGGGGAGGCACCATATATTTT. Its translation: CASSVGGGTIYF.

There are a few counts of this clone. The genes are TRBV13 and TRBJ2-3; TRBD1 might be the D (6 bases). The germline gives CDR1 PRHDT, CDR2 FYEKMQ (reference sequence). This CDR3 comprises 16 residues. Trimming stripped 5 bases from V and 1 base from J, with 16 bases between. CDR3 sequence (DNA): TGTGCCAGCAGCATCTACAGGGAAGGGGGCACAGATACGCAGTATTTT. Its protein is CASSIYREGGTDTQYF.

The rearrangement links TRBV7-9 to TRBJ2-7, with D tentatively TRBD2 (7 bases). Trimming took off 5 bases at V and 6 bases at J, with 14 bases between the two ends. Germline CDR1 reads SEHNR; CDR2 reads FQNEAQ (reference sequence). CDR3 length: 13 residues. For the CDR3, the DNA is TGTGCCAGCAGCAAGGGCGGGGGCACCGAGCAGTACTTC. Amino acid sequence: CASSKGGGTEQYF.

The chain is built from TRBV10-1 and TRBJ2-5; D is unresolved. The CDR3 has 12 amino acids. The V gene lost 3 bases and the J gene lost 13 bases, with 15 bases spanning the gap. Germline V CDR1 and CDR2: WNHNN, SYGVQD (reference sequence). This CDR3 is CASSDEVSPGYF. DNA of the CDR3: TGCGCCAGCAGTGATGAGGTATCCCCAGGGTACTTC.

The chain has TRBV6-1 and TRBJ2-7; TRBD2 aligns across 10 bases. Trimming removed 3 bases from V and 4 bases from J; junction bases left unmatched: 9. CDR3 length: 16 residues. Germline V gene data show CDR1 as MNHNS and CDR2 as SASEGT. The CDR3 nucleotides read TGTGCCAGCAGTGACTTCCTAGCGGGAGATGGGTACGAGCAGTACTTC. Its translation: CASSDFLAGDGYEQYF.

The chain has TRBV4-1 and TRBJ1-2; the D gene is possibly TRBD1 (6 bases). V lost 4 bases, J lost 4 bases, and 13 bases lay in between. The CDR3 contains 14 residues. From germline, CDR1 is MGHRA and CDR2 YSYEKL. The CDR3 DNA reads TGCGCCAGCAGCCTTTGGGACACACCCTATGGCTACACCTTC. Protein: CASSLWDTPYGYTF.